Listed here is a single TCR beta chain. V dropped 1 base and J dropped 6 bases, with 10 bases sitting between them. This CDR3 region has 14 residues. CDR1 and CDR2 from the germline V gene are LGHNT and FRNRAP. The authors' processing: Estimation of nucleated cell counts relied on the amplification of reference gene primers. The data were produced by immunoSEQ multiplex PCR, yet TCRdb's version contains in-frame clones alone and is incomplete. Clone size and V and J calls were adopted from that table, with D and trimming inferred from the DNA. The sample has fewer than 150,000 clones, 84% seen once. This sample is drawn from a study of blood T cell repertoires in COVID-19. In the study overall: Donors in the United States, Italy and Spain gave samples during acute or convalescent COVID-19. The cDNA or gDNA used as material had been derived from T cells, B-cell-depleted T cells, or PBMCs.

The material sequenced was peripheral blood. This receptor was obtained from a woman aged 25 to 45 who had recovered from COVID-19. The rearrangement uses TRBV12-5 and TRBJ1-5; D remains ambiguous. CDR3 sequence: CASGLAGESQPQHF. The DNA for the CDR3 is TGTGCTAGTGGTTTGGCCGGGGAGAGTCAGCCCCAGCATTTT. Based on the CDR3 plus reference TRBV12-5 and TRBJ1-5, the full variable domain is DARVTQTPRHKVTEMGQEVTMRCQPILGHNTVFWYRQTMMQGLELLAYFRNRAPLDDSGMPKDRFSAEMPDATLATLKIQPSEPRDSAVYFCASGLAGESQPQHFGDGTRLSIL.